The rows below give T cell receptor beta chains drawn from one sample of a study of CD8 T cells in ankylosing spondylitis. TCRdb reprocessed the 5' RACE reads with MiXCR, giving one entry per CDR3 protein. The sample carries about 150,000 distinct CDR3 sequences, roughly an eighth recorded once. Source material: blood, either unsorted or a sorted T cell fraction (not recorded which). Receptors originate from a female donor with ankylosing spondylitis or in good health (not recorded which). The CDR3 runs from the conserved cysteine through the conserved F or W. Each record gives: V gene, CDR3 length, CDR3 protein.

>TRBV12-3/TRBV12-4|12
CASSRGIGEQFF
>TRBV18|12
CASSPGVYGYTF
>TRBV5-1|15
CASSMPTSGQETQYF
>TRBV29-1|13
CSVDLGSPPEAFF
>TRBV5-5|18
CASSTSSIRQPLCNEQFF
>TRBV24-1|18
CATSDSTRTGGHTGELFF
>TRBV10-3|14
CAISERDMNTEAFF
>TRBV12-3/TRBV12-4|15
CATFKSGGLTDTQYF
>TRBV18|14
CASSPGTEIKGYTF
>TRBV7-9|12
CASSLGLDGYTF
>TRBV9|14
CASSGDTLYNEQFF
>TRBV12-3/TRBV12-4|11
CASSQSGPQHF
>TRBV12-3/TRBV12-4|13
CASSFRQQETQYF
>TRBV6-6|13
CASSPGGVYGYTF
>TRBV5-3|13
CASSLPGVNEQFF
>TRBV6-6|13
CASSHRWSDEQYF
>TRBV15|15
CATSLKPGSNSPLHF
>TRBV20-1|14
CSAREASLRETQYF
>TRBV15|14
CATSRDRDGAEAFF
>TRBV7-9|16
CASSLASSGTTYEQYF
>TRBV11-1|18
CASSLEASDRFHQETQYF
>TRBV28|15
CASSPPGQPTDTQYF
>TRBV5-1|15
CASSLLAGGPYEQYF
>TRBV12-3/TRBV12-4|14
CASSHDRKFEKLFF
>TRBV5-4|16
CASSSTSTFTYNEQFF
>TRBV29-1|12
CSVGSASYEQYF
>TRBV6-1|15
CASRMPGQGNSPLHF
>TRBV7-2|11
CASSLRTVQFF
>TRBV18|13
CASSPGPGNTIYF
>TRBV12-3/TRBV12-4|14
CASSQQVMNTEAFF
>TRBV12-3/TRBV12-4|13
CASRAGRTDGYTF
>TRBV29-1|13
CSVATSEGNIQYF
>TRBV28|12
CASSLEIETQYF
>TRBV5-1|15
CASSLRATTQETQYF
>TRBV14|15
CASSQPGTAVSGYTF
>TRBV20-1|14
CSARDAQGGGIQYF
>TRBV3-1|16
CASNDYDRGWTGELFF
>TRBV5-1|16
CASSAGQSSTNEKLFF
>TRBV20-1|17
CSARDSGGAGGTDTQYF